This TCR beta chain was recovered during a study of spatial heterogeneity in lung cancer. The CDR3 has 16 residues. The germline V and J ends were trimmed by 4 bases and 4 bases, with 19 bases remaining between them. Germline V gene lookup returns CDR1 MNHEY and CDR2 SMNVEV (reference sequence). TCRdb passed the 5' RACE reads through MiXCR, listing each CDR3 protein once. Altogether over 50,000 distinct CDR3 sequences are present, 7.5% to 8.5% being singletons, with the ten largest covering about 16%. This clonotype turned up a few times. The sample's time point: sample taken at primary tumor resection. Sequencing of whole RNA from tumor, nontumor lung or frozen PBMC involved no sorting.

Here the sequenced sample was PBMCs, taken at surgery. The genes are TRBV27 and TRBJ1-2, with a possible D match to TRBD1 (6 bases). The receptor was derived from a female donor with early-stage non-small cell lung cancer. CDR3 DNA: TGTGCCAGCAGTTCACCTTTTAGGACAGATAGCTATGGCTACACCTTC. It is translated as CASSSPFRTDSYGYTF.